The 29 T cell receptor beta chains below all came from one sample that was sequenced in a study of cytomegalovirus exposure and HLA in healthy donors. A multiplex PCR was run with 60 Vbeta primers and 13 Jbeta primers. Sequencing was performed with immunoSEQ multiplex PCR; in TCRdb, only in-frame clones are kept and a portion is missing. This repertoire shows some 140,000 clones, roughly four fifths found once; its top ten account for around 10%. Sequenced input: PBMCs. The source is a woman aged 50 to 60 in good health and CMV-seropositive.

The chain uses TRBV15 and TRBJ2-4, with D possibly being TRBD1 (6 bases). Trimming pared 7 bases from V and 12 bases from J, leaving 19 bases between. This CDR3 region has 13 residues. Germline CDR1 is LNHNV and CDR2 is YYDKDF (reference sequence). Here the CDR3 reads CATNRAPADSQYF. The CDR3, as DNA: TGTGCCACCAACCGAGCCCCCGCGGACAGTCAGTACTTC.

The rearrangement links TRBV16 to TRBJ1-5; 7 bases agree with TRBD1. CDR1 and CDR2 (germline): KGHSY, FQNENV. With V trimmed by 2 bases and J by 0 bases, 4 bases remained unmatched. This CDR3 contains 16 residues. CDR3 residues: CASSQPTGHSNQPQHF. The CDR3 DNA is TGTGCCAGCAGCCAACCGACAGGGCATAGCAATCAGCCCCAGCATTTT.

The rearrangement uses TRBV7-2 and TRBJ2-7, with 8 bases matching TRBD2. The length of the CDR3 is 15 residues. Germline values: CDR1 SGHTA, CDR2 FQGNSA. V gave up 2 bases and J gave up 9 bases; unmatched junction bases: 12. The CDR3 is CASSLLSGGPSGQYF. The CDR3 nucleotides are TGTGCCAGCAGCTTATTAAGCGGGGGCCCCTCGGGGCAGTACTTC.

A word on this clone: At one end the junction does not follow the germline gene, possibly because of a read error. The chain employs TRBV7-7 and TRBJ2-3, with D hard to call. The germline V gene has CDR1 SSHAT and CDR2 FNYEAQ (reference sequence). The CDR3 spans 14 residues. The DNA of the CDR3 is TGTGCTAGCAGCTTGAGCCAACGCACAGATACGCAGTATTTT. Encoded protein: CASSLSQRTDTQYF. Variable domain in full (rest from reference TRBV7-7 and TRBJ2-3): GAGVSQSPRYKVTKRGQDVTLRCDPISSHATLYWYQQALGQGPEFLTYFNYEAQPDKSGLPSDRFSAERPEGSISTLTIQRTEQRDSAMYRCASSLSQRTDTQYFGPGTRLTVL.

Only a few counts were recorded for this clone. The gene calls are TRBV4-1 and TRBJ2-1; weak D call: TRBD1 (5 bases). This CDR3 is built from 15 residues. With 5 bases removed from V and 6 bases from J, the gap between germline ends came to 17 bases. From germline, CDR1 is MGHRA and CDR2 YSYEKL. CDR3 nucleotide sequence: TGCGCCAGCAGCTACCTTTTGGGGCCCGCCAATGAGCAGTTCTTC. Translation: CASSYLLGPANEQFF.

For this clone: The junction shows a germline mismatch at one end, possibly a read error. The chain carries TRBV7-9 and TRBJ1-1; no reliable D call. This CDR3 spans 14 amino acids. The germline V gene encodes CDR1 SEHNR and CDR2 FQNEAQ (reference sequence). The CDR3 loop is CSSSWGEGNTEAFF. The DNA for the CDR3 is TGTTCCAGCAGCTGGGGTGAGGGGAACACTGAAGCTTTCTTT.

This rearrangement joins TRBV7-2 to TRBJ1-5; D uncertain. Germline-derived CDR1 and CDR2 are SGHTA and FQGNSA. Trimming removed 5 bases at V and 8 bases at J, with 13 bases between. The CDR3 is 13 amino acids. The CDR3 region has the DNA TGTGCCAGCAGCCAGGAGACGGGGAAGCCCCAGCATTTT. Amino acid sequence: CASSQETGKPQHF.

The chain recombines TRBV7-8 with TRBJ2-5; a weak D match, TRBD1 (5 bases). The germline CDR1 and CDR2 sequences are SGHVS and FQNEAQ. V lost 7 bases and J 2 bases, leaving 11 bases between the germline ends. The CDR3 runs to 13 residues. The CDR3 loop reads CASTMTVQETQYF. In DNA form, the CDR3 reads TGTGCCAGCACCATGACAGTTCAAGAGACCCAGTACTTC.

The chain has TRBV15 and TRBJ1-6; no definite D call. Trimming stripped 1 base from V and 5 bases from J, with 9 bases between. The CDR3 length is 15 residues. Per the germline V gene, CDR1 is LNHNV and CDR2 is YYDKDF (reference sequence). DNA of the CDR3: TGTGCCACCAGCAGAGGAGATTCGAATAATTCACCCCTCCACTTT. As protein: CATSRGDSNNSPLHF.

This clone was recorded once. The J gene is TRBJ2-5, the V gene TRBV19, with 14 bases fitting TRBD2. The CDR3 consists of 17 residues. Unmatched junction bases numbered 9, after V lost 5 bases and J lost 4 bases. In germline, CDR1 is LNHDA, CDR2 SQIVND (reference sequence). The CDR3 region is CASSARLAGGLGETQYF. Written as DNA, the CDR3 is TGTGCCAGTAGTGCGAGACTAGCGGGGGGGCTCGGAGAGACCCAGTACTTC.

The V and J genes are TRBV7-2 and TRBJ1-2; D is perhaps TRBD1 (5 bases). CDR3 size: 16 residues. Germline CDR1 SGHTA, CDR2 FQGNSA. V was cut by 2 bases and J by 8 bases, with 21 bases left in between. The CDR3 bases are TGTGCCAGCAGCTTAATTCCAGGGTTTTTCGAGTTAGGCTACACCTTC. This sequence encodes CASSLIPGFFELGYTF.

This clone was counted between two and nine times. CDR3 protein: CASSLGTVGREAEAFF. The CDR3 DNA reads TGTGCCAGCTCATTGGGGACAGTTGGTAGAGAGGCTGAAGCTTTCTTT. The rearrangement links TRBV18 to TRBJ1-1; 7 nucleotides match TRBD1. Trimming removed 5 bases from V and 6 bases from J; junction bases left unmatched: 15. The CDR3 consists of 16 residues. The germline CDR1 and CDR2 sequences are KGHSH and LQKENI.

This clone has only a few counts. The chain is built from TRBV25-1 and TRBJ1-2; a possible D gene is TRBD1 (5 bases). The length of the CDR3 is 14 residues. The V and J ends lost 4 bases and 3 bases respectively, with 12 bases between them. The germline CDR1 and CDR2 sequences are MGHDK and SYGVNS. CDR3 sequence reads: CASSGDWDDYGYTF. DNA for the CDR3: TGTGCCAGCAGTGGGGACTGGGACGACTATGGCTACACCTTC.

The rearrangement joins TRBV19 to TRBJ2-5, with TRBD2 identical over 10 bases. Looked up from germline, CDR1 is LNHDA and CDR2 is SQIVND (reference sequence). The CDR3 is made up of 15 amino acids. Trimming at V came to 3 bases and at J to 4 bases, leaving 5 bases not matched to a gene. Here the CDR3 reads CASSIRAGGPETQYF. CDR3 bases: TGTGCCAGTAGTATCCGAGCGGGGGGGCCAGAGACCCAGTACTTC.

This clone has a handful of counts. CDR3 DNA sequence: TGTGCCAGCAGTCGGGACTTTGAGGGAACCCAGTACTTC. Encoded protein: CASSRDFEGTQYF. The chain couples TRBV6-5 to TRBJ2-5; the D gene is possibly TRBD2 (6 bases). The CDR3 has 13 amino acids. V lost 5 bases to trimming and J lost 8 bases, with 15 bases between them. CDR1 is MNHEY and CDR2 is SVGAGI in the germline V gene.

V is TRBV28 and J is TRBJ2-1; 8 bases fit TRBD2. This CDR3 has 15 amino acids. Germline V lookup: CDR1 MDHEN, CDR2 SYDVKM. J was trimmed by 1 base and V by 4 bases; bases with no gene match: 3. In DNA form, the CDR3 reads TGTGCCAGCAGTTCAGCGGGGGAGTCCTACAATGAGCAGTTCTTC. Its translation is CASSSAGESYNEQFF.

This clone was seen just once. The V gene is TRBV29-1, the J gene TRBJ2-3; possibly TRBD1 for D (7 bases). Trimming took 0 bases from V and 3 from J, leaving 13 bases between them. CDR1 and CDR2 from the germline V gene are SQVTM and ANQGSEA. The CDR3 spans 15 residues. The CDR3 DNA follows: TGCAGCGTTGAAGATGACAGGGAGGTTACAGATACGCAGTATTTT. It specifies CSVEDDREVTDTQYF.

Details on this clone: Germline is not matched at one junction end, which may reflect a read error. The CDR3 bases are TGTGCGTTGGAGGACAGGGGGCGGATGGACTATGGCTACACCTTC. It yields the protein CALEDRGRMDYGYTF. J is TRBJ1-2 and V is TRBV29-1, with 11 bases fitting TRBD1. This CDR3 has 15 amino acids. Germline CDR1 SQVTM, CDR2 ANQGSEA.

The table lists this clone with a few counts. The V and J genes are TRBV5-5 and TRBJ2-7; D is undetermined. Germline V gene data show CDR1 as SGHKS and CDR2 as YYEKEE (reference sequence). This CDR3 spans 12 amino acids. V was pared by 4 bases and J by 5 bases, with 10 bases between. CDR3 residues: CASSPLSDEQYF. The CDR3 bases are TGTGCCAGCAGCCCCCTTTCGGACGAGCAGTACTTC.

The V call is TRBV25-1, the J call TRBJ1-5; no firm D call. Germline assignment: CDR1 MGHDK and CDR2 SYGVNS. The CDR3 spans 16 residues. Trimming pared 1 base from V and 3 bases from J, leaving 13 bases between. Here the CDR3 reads CASSESGHGLNQPQHF. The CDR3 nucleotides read TGTGCCAGCAGTGAATCTGGGCACGGCCTCAATCAGCCCCAGCATTTT.

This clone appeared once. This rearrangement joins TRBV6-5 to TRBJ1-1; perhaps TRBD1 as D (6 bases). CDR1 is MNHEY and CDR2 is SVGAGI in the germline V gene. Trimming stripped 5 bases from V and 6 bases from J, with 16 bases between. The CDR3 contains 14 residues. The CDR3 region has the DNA TGTGCCAGCAGTCCTCGGACAGTTCCGTCTGAAGCTTTCTTT. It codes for CASSPRTVPSEAFF.

In nucleotides, the CDR3 is TGTGCCAGTACCCGAACAGGGGGCGCGGGGGAGACCCAGTACTTC. Protein: CASTRTGGAGETQYF. V usage is TRBV19 and J usage is TRBJ2-5; 9 bases are a match to TRBD1. The ends lost 7 bases at V and 5 bases at J; junction bases unmatched: 11. Germline V gene lookup returns CDR1 LNHDA and CDR2 SQIVND (reference sequence). This CDR3 spans 15 amino acids.

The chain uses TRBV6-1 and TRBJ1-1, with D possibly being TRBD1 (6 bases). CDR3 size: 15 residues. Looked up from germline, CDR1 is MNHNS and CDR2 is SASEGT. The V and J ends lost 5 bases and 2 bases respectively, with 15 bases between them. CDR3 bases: TGTGCCAGCAGTTCTCGGACAGACGGCAACACTGAAGCTTTCTTT. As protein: CASSSRTDGNTEAFF.

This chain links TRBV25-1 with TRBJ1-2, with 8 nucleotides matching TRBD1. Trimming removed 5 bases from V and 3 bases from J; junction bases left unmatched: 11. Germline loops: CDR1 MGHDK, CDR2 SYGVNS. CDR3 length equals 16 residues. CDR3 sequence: CASSTDRVEGHYGYTF. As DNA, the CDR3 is TGTGCCAGCAGTACGGACAGGGTGGAAGGTCACTATGGCTACACCTTC.

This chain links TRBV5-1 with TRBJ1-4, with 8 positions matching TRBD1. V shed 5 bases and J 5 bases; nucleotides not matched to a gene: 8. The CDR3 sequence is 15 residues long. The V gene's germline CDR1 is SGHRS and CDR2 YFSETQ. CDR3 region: CASSQNTGGNEKLFF. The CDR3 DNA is TGCGCCAGCAGTCAGAATACAGGGGGGAATGAAAAACTGTTTTTT.

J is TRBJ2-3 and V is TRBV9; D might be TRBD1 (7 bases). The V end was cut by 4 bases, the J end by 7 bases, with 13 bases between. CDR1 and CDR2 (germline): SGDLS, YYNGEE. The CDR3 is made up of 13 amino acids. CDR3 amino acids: CASSPGGKNTQYF. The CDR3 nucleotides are TGTGCCAGCAGCCCAGGGGGGAAAAATACGCAGTATTTT.

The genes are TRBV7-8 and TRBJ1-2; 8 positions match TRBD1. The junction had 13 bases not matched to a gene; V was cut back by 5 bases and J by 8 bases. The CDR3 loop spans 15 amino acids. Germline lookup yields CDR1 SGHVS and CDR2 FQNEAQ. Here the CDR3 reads CASSLKGQATGGYTF. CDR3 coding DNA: TGTGCCAGCAGCCTAAAGGGACAGGCCACCGGGGGCTACACCTTC.

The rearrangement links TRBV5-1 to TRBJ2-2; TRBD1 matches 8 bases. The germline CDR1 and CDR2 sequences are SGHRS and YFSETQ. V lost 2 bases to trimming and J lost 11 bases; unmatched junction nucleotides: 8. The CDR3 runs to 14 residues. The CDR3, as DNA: TGCGCCAGCAGCTTCGGACAGGGTTTAGGAGAGCTGTTTTTT. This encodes CASSFGQGLGELFF.

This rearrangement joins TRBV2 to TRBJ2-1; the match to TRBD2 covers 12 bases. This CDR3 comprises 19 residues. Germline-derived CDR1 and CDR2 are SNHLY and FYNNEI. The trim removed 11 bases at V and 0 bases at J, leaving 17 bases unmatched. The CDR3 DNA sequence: TGTGCCCTCAAAGGGGGGACTAGCGGGTTGGGGGGCTCCTACAATGAGCAGTTCTTC. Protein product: CALKGGTSGLGGSYNEQFF. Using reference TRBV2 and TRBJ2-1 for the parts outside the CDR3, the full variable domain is EPEVTQTPSHQVTQMGQEVILRCVPISNHLYFYWYRQILGQKVEFLVSFYNNEISEKSEIFDDQFSVERPDGSNFTLKIRSTKLEDSAMYFCALKGGTSGLGGSYNEQFFGPGTRLTVL.